A selection of T cell receptor beta chains follows, all from one sample in a study of T cells in Graves' hyperthyroidism and ophthalmopathy. TCRdb re-analysed the multiplex PCR reads in MiXCR, keeping a single row per CDR3 protein. The sample has fewer than 750,000 distinct CDR3 sequences; about 15% are singletons. Sequencing was done on a sample of blood. The receptor source for this set is a woman aged 40 to 49 with Graves' ophthalmopathy. Both conserved end residues are part of each CDR3. D genes are given only for firm matches. Clone size is shown for a subset of rows, as once, few, many or a class of expanded clone.

clone size,V gene,J gene,D gene,CDR3 DNA,CDR3 protein
-,TRBV6-2/TRBV6-3,TRBJ2-3,-,TGTGCCAGCAGTTCCCCGACGGGGCAGGGGGGTAGCACAGATACGCAGTATTTT,CASSSPTGQGGSTDTQYF
many,TRBV7-2,TRBJ2-7,TRBD1,TGTGCCAGCAGCTTCCGACAGGGCTTCACGTACGAGCAGTACTTC,CASSFRQGFTYEQYF
many,TRBV24-1,TRBJ1-1,-,TGTGCCACCAGTGACCCTCCAGGGACTGAAGCTTTCTTT,CATSDPPGTEAFF
many,TRBV30,TRBJ1-1,-,TGTGCCTGGGATTACCGGGGGGACACTGAAGCTTTCTTT,CAWDYRGDTEAFF
-,TRBV28,TRBJ2-7,TRBD1,TGTGCCAGCAGTCCCACTGGGACAGGGAATTTCTACGAGCAGTACTTC,CASSPTGTGNFYEQYF
many,TRBV6-5,TRBJ1-5,-,TGTGCCAGCAATCTACAGGGTACGGAGCCCCAGCATTTT,CASNLQGTEPQHF
many,TRBV12-3/TRBV12-4,TRBJ2-5,TRBD1,TGTGCCAGCAGTGAAACCGGACAGGGCCAAGAGACCCAGTACTTC,CASSETGQGQETQYF
many,TRBV5-1,TRBJ1-2,-,TGCGCCAGCAGCTTGGGGCAGATGAATAGCTATGGCTACACCTTC,CASSLGQMNSYGYTF
many,TRBV27,TRBJ1-2,TRBD1,TGTGCCAGCAGGAAGACAGGGATGAACTATGGCTACACCTTC,CASRKTGMNYGYTF
many,TRBV2,TRBJ1-1,-,TGTGCCAGCGACTCAGGTTACACTGAAGCTTTCTTT,CASDSGYTEAFF
few,TRBV9,TRBJ1-1,-,TGTGCCAGCAGCGTAGATGACGAGAACACTGAAGCTTTCTTT,CASSVDDENTEAFF
-,TRBV12-3/TRBV12-4,TRBJ2-2,-,TGTGCCAGCAGTCCTCGTGGGGCAGGACCTACCGGGGAGCTGTTTTTT,CASSPRGAGPTGELFF
many,TRBV12-3/TRBV12-4,TRBJ2-5,TRBD1,TGTGCCAGCAGGTCCGGGACAGGCCAAGAGACCCAGTACTTC,CASRSGTGQETQYF
many,TRBV12-3/TRBV12-4,TRBJ2-7,TRBD1,TGTGCCAGCAGTTTATCGACAGGGGTGTACGAGCAGTACTTC,CASSLSTGVYEQYF
many,TRBV6-1,TRBJ2-7,TRBD2,TGTGCCGCATCCCCCTCCAGCGGGAGGGCTGTGGAGCAGTACTTC,CAASPSSGRAVEQYF
many,TRBV7-2,TRBJ2-7,-,TGTGCCAGCAGCTTGGATGGGATGTACGAGCAGTACTTC,CASSLDGMYEQYF
few,TRBV12-3/TRBV12-4,TRBJ2-3,TRBD2,TGTGCCAGCAGTCAAGGGACTAGCGGATACACAGATACGCAGTATTTT,CASSQGTSGYTDTQYF
few,TRBV2,TRBJ1-1,-,TGTGCCACACACGGGGGTGGCATGAACACTGAAGCTTTCTTT,CATHGGGMNTEAFF
few,TRBV18,TRBJ2-5,-,TGTGCCAGCTCACCACCGGCACCCATCCAAGAGACCCAGTACTTC,CASSPPAPIQETQYF
many,TRBV19,TRBJ2-7,-,TGTGCCAGTAGCCACCGGGACCTCTACGAGCAGTACTTC,CASSHRDLYEQYF
few,TRBV6-5,TRBJ1-2,-,TGTGCCAGCAGTTTCGGACACCCCTATGGCTACACCTTC,CASSFGHPYGYTF
-,TRBV15,TRBJ1-2,TRBD1,TGTGCCACCAGCAAGCGAGGGGACAGGCGAAACTATGGCTACACCTTC,CATSKRGDRRNYGYTF
many,TRBV12-3/TRBV12-4,TRBJ1-1,-,TGTGCCAGCAGTTTGGCGTACGGGAACACTGAAGCTTTCTTT,CASSLAYGNTEAFF
many,TRBV28,TRBJ1-2,TRBD1,TGTGCCAGCAGTTTAACAGGGGAGAACTATGGCTACACCTTC,CASSLTGENYGYTF
many,TRBV7-8,TRBJ1-2,TRBD1,TGTGCCAGCAGCTTTATACAGGGGGCCTTTGAGGGCGGCTACACCTTC,CASSFIQGAFEGGYTF
many,TRBV12-3/TRBV12-4,TRBJ2-7,-,TGTGCCAGCAGTTTATCGGCCAGGGGGGGATACGAGCAGTACTTC,CASSLSARGGYEQYF
few,TRBV28,TRBJ2-5,TRBD2,TGTGCCAGCAGTTTATCGGCTAGCGGGGGACGAGAGACCCAGTACTTC,CASSLSASGGRETQYF
many,TRBV28,TRBJ2-7,-,TGTGCCAGCAGCCTGACGGAGGCCTACAAGCAGTACTTC,CASSLTEAYKQYF
many,TRBV3-1,TRBJ1-1,-,TGTGCCAGCGCACAAAGGGGGTCGGACACTGAAGCTTTCTTT,CASAQRGSDTEAFF
-,TRBV12-3/TRBV12-4,TRBJ1-2,TRBD1,TGTGCCAGCAGCGGGACAGGGATAGGCTACACCTTC,CASSGTGIGYTF
many,TRBV11-2,TRBJ2-5,TRBD1,TGTGCCAGCAGCTCCTACCCCGCCAGGGGGCAAGAGACCCAGTACTTC,CASSSYPARGQETQYF
many,TRBV11-2,TRBJ2-7,TRBD1,TGTGCCAGCAGCTTAGAGACAGGGTACTTCTACGAGCAGTACTTC,CASSLETGYFYEQYF
many,TRBV2,TRBJ2-5,-,TGTGCCAGCAGTGAAGACAGGTCTGAGACCCAGTACTTC,CASSEDRSETQYF
few,TRBV20-1,TRBJ2-6,-,TGCAGTGCTACCCAGGAGGGCCCTGGGGCCAACGTCCTGACTTTC,CSATQEGPGANVLTF
few,TRBV20-1,TRBJ1-5,TRBD1,TGCAGTGCTGGGACAGGGCAAGGTCAGCCCCAGCATTTT,CSAGTGQGQPQHF
many,TRBV3-1,TRBJ2-7,-,TGTGCCAGCACCGATGAGGGGGATTACGAGCAGTACTTC,CASTDEGDYEQYF
many,TRBV6-2/TRBV6-3,TRBJ1-1,-,TGTGCCAGCAGTTTCTACAGGGCCCAGGGAGAAGCTTTCTTT,CASSFYRAQGEAFF
-,TRBV30,TRBJ1-3,-,TGTGCCGAGAGCTCTGGAAACACCATATATTTT,CAESSGNTIYF
few,TRBV11-1,TRBJ2-6,-,TGTGCCAGCAGCTCGACAGGAGGCTTCTCTGGGGCCAACGTCCTGACTTTC,CASSSTGGFSGANVLTF
many,TRBV27,TRBJ2-7,-,TGTGCCAGCAGTTTAACTAGTTACTCCTACGAGCAGTACTTC,CASSLTSYSYEQYF
many,TRBV12-5,TRBJ1-1,TRBD1,TGTGCTAGTGAAGGAGAGGGGGCCTCTGAAGCTTTCTTT,CASEGEGASEAFF
-,TRBV12-3/TRBV12-4,TRBJ2-7,TRBD1,TGTGCCAGCAGTTCGTCGGACAGGACCTACGAGCAGTACTTC,CASSSSDRTYEQYF
many,TRBV2,TRBJ2-2,-,TGTGCCAGCATTTCTAGAGTACTCGGAGGGGAGCTGTTTTTT,CASISRVLGGELFF
few,TRBV13,TRBJ2-7,-,TGTGCCAGCAGCTTATCTGGGGCTAACTCCTACGAGCAGTACTTC,CASSLSGANSYEQYF
many,TRBV7-8,TRBJ1-5,TRBD1,TGTGCCAGCAGCTCGGGAAGGGACAGGAGATTTAGCAATCAGCCCCAGCATTTT,CASSSGRDRRFSNQPQHF
-,TRBV30,TRBJ2-3,TRBD2,TGTGCCTGGAGACCGGGACTACACACAGATACGCAGTATTTT,CAWRPGLHTDTQYF
-,TRBV5-1,TRBJ2-7,-,TGCGCCAGCAGCTTGGACCCAGGGTCGGGCCGCGAGCAGTACTTC,CASSLDPGSGREQYF
many,TRBV6-2/TRBV6-3,TRBJ2-7,TRBD2,TGTGCCAGCAGTTACTCGACGGGACTAGCTCACTACGAGCAGTACTTC,CASSYSTGLAHYEQYF
many,TRBV6-1,TRBJ1-1,-,TGTGCCAGCAGTGAAGTGGGAGGGACTGAAGCTTTCTTT,CASSEVGGTEAFF
-,TRBV6-5,TRBJ2-7,-,TGTGCCAGCAGTTACGGGGGGCCGGGATACGAGCAGTACTTC,CASSYGGPGYEQYF
-,TRBV20-1,TRBJ2-5,TRBD1,TGCAGTGCCATCCCACCGGGACAGGGGACGGTGGAGACCCAGTACTTC,CSAIPPGQGTVETQYF
few,TRBV19,TRBJ2-2,-,TGTGCCAGTAGTCCAGGTTCGCGCCCCCCCACCAGGGAGCTGTTTTTT,CASSPGSRPPTRELFF
-,TRBV11-3,TRBJ2-4,-,TGTGCCAGCCTTGGAGGAGTAGCCAAAAACATTCAGTACTTC,CASLGGVAKNIQYF
-,TRBV18,TRBJ1-6,-,TGTGCCAGCTCACCGCAGCCCGGGAAATATAATTCACCCCTCCACTTT,CASSPQPGKYNSPLHF
many,TRBV2,TRBJ1-1,-,TGTGCCAGCAGCAGGGACGGGAGGGACACTGAAGCTTTCTTT,CASSRDGRDTEAFF
-,TRBV3-1,TRBJ1-1,-,TGTGCCAGCACCACGGGGGCGGCTGAAGCTTTCTTT,CASTTGAAEAFF
-,TRBV19,TRBJ2-2,-,TGTGCCAGTAGTATAGCCGGGTTCCAGGGTACCGGGGAGCTGTTTTTT,CASSIAGFQGTGELFF
many,TRBV28,TRBJ2-5,TRBD2,TGTGCCAGCAGTTCTCCGGGACTAGCGAGGACCCAGTACTTC,CASSSPGLARTQYF
many,TRBV28,TRBJ1-5,-,TGTGCCAGCAGTTTACGGGTTCCAAATCAGCCCCAGCATTTT,CASSLRVPNQPQHF
many,TRBV20-1,TRBJ2-7,TRBD2,TGCAGTGCTGGACGGACTAGCGGGAGTGGTTACGAGCAGTACTTC,CSAGRTSGSGYEQYF